Reported below is one TCR beta chain. This entry belongs to a study of response to subunit inactivated influenza vaccine. The CDR3 runs to 14 residues. Germline V gives CDR1 SGHDT, CDR2 YYEEEE. V lost 4 bases and J lost 7; bases outside the gene matches: 6. TCRdb processed the RT-PCR reads anew with MiXCR; each CDR3 protein has one entry. The sample includes around 580,000 distinct CDR3 sequences, 12% of them seen just once. The chain uses TRBV5-6 and TRBJ1-5, with 9 positions matching TRBD1. This TCR was sampled from a man aged 45 to 65 who received an inactivated influenza vaccine. The sequenced sample was PBMCs from blood, obtained on the day of vaccination. The CDR3: CASSMITGGQPQHF. The CDR3 coding sequence is TGTGCCAGCAGCATGATAACAGGGGGCCAGCCCCAGCATTTT.